This T cell receptor (beta chain) comes out of a study of identical twins. In this sample, this clonotype turned up a few times. No antigen is known for it. All donors were healthy, and all were Caucasian. Overall study results and limits: Sequences that were out-of-frame, alpha and twin-shared displayed an excess of low generation probability. Twin sharing of out-of-frame TCR alpha was underestimated by models in monozygotic pairs.

MiXCR was run by TCRdb on the 5' RACE reads, yielding one entry per CDR3 protein. The table lists 420,000 or so distinct CDR3 sequences, 18% of them singletons. The CDR3 consists of 15 residues. Trimming shortened V by 6 bases and J by 3 bases, and 18 bases separated the two germline ends. Germline-derived CDR1 and CDR2 are SGHRS and YFSETQ. The TCR originated in a man in his forties or fifties in good health. Sequencing input: naive T cells sorted from blood. The chain uses TRBV5-1 and TRBJ1-2, with D tentatively TRBD1 (6 bases). In nucleotides, the CDR3 is TGCGCCAGCACCCTTACCGCACAGGGATACTATGGCTACACCTTC. It yields the protein CASTLTAQGYYGYTF.